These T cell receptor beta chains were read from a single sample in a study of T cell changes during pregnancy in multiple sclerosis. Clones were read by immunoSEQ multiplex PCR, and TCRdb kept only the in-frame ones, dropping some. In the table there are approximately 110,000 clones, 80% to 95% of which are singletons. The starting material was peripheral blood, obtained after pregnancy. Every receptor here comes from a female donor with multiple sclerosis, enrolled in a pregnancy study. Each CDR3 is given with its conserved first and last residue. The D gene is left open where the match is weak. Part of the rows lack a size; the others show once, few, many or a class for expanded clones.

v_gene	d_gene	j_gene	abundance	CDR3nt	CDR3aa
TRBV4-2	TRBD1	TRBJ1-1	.	TGTGCCAGCAGCCAAGATCACAGGGGGATGTCTGAAGCTTTCTTT	CASSQDHRGMSEAFF
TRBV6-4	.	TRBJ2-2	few	TGTGCCAGCAGTGAGGCGGATACCGGGGAGCTGTTTTTT	CASSEADTGELFF
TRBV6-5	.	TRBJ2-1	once	TGTGCCAGCAATCGGGACTCAGCTGGCAATGAGCAGTTCTTC	CASNRDSAGNEQFF
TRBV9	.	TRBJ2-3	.	TGTGCCAGCGGAACTAGTGGGGCAGATACGCAGTATTTT	CASGTSGADTQYF
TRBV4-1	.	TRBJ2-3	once	TGCGCCAGCAGCCAAGAACAGGGCGACACAGATACGCAGTATTTT	CASSQEQGDTDTQYF
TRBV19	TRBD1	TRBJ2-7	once	TGTGCCAGTGGACAGGGGGAGTACGAGCAGTACTTC	CASGQGEYEQYF
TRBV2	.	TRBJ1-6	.	TGTGCCAGCAAAACAGTGGGTAATTCACCCCTCCACTTT	CASKTVGNSPLHF
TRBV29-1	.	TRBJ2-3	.	TGCAGCGTTGCGGGGGTCGGGGGAGATACGCAGTATTTT	CSVAGVGGDTQYF
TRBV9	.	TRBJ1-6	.	TGTGCCAGCAGCGATAGCTCCCCTCGTTCACCCCTCCACTTT	CASSDSSPRSPLHF
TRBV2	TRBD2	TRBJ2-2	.	TGTGCCAGCAGTGTGGCTAGCGGGGGGGTTAACACCGGGGAGCTGTTTTTT	CASSVASGGVNTGELFF
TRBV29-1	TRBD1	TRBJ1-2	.	TGCAGCATGAGGACAGGGGGTTCCAACTATGGCTACACCTTC	CSMRTGGSNYGYTF
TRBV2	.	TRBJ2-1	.	TGTGCCAGCAGTGAAGCGATGAGTGAGCAGTTCTTC	CASSEAMSEQFF
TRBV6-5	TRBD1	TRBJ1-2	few	TGTGCCAGCAGTTACTCGGGACAGTACTATGGCTACACCTTC	CASSYSGQYYGYTF
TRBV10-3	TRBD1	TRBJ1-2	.	TGTGCCATCAGGAATCAGGGGGCGCAGAACTATGGCTACACCTTC	CAIRNQGAQNYGYTF
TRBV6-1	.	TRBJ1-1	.	TGTGCCAGCAGTGGAGAATCGGGTCCCCTTCAGGGGAACACTGAAGCTTTCTTT	CASSGESGPLQGNTEAFF
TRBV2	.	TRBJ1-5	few	TGTGCCACCGAGGGAGCCTCCCGTGGCCAGCATTTT	CATEGASRGQHF
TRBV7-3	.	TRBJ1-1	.	TGTGCCAGCAGCCTTCAGGGAGGGGACACTGAAGCTTTCTTT	CASSLQGGDTEAFF
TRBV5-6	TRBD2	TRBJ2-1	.	TGTGCCAGCAGCTTGGGGACTAGTCTCTACTATGAGCAGTTCTTC	CASSLGTSLYYEQFF
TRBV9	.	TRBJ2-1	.	TGTGCCAGCAGCGACAGGGTCAGCAATGAGCAGTTCTTC	CASSDRVSNEQFF
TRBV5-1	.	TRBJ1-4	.	TGCGCCAGCAGCGTGGGGGGGCCCCCAACTAATGAAAAACTGTTTTTT	CASSVGGPPTNEKLFF
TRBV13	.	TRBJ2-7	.	TGTGCCAGCAGCTTAGGGGGCCTCTCCTACGAGCAGTACTTC	CASSLGGLSYEQYF
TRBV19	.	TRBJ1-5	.	TGTGCCAGTACCTACGGGGGGAAGCCCCAGCATTTT	CASTYGGKPQHF
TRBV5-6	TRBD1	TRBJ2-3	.	TGTGCCAGCAGCTTGGGCCACGGGACAGGGGGCTTCACAGATACGCAGTATTTT	CASSLGHGTGGFTDTQYF
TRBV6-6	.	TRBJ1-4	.	TGTGCCAGCAGTTACTCGAACAGTTTTAATGAAAAACTGTTTTTT	CASSYSNSFNEKLFF
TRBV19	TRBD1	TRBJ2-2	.	TGTGCCAGTAGTAGCGCCTCGGGACAGTCAACCGGGGAGCTGTTTTTT	CASSSASGQSTGELFF
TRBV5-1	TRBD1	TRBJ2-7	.	TGCGCCAGCAGCTCCTGGACAGGGAAGACTTTCTACGAGCAGTACTTC	CASSSWTGKTFYEQYF
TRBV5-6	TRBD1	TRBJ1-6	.	TGTGCCAGCAGCTTGGGACAGGGAGTCGGGCCCCTCCACTTT	CASSLGQGVGPLHF
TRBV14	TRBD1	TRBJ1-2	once	TGTGCCAGCAGCCAAGATCTAGGGACAGGGGGCTATGGCTACACCTTC	CASSQDLGTGGYGYTF
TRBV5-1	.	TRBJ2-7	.	TGCGCCAGCAGCTTCTTGGGGGCAGAGCAGTACTTC	CASSFLGAEQYF
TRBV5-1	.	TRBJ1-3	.	TGCGCCAGCAGCTTGCAGGGTGGACAAAACGGAAACACCATATATTTT	CASSLQGGQNGNTIYF
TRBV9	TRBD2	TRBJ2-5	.	TGTGCCAGCAGCGTAGTTGCTAGCGGGGGGACAACTCAAGAGACCCAGTACTTC	CASSVVASGGTTQETQYF
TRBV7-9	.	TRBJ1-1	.	TGTGCCAGCAGCTTGGCCCTTTTGAACACTGAAGCTTTCTTT	CASSLALLNTEAFF
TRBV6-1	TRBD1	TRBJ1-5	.	TGTGCCAGCAGTGACAGGGGGCCATGGGGGATAGGCAATCAGCCCCAGCATTTT	CASSDRGPWGIGNQPQHF
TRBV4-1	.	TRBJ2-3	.	TGCGCCAGTCTAGGAGGGGGCGCAGATACGCAGTATTTT	CASLGGGADTQYF
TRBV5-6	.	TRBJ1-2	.	TGTGCCAGCAGCTTGGGCCAGGCGATGGGCGCGTATGGCTACACCTTC	CASSLGQAMGAYGYTF
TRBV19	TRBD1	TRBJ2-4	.	TGTGCCAGTAGAGACAGGGGGCTAAAAAACATTCAGTACTTC	CASRDRGLKNIQYF
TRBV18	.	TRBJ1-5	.	TGTGCCAGCTCACCCCAGGCGGTCAGGGCCCATCAGCCCCAGCATTTT	CASSPQAVRAHQPQHF
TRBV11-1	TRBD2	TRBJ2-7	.	TGTGCCAGCAGCTTAGGCGGGGGGGGCTACGAGCAGTACTTC	CASSLGGGGYEQYF
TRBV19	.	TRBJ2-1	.	TGTGCCAGTAGTATAGACTCGGGTCCGGGAGAGCAGTTCTTC	CASSIDSGPGEQFF
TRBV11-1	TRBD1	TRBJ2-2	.	TGTGCCAGCAGCCCAAGGGACAGGGCGTTTTTCGGCGGGGAGCTGTTTTTT	CASSPRDRAFFGGELFF
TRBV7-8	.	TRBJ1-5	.	TGTGCCAGCAGCGTAAGTCTTGGACAGACCAATCAGCCCCAGCATTTT	CASSVSLGQTNQPQHF
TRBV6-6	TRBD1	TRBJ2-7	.	TGTGCCAGCAGTTCGCAGGGGGCGGACGGGGGCGAGCAGTACTTC	CASSSQGADGGEQYF
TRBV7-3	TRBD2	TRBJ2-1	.	TGTGCCAGCAGCCAAGCTAGCGGGAGGAATGAGCAGTTCTTC	CASSQASGRNEQFF
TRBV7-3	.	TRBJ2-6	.	TGTGCCAGCAGCCCCGGGGGGGCCAACGTCCTGACTTTC	CASSPGGANVLTF
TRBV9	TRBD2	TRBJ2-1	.	TGTGCCAGCGCGCAATTAGCGGGCAATGAGCAGTTCTTC	CASAQLAGNEQFF
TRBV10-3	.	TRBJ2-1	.	TGTGCCATCAATGGTCGGACACTCTACAATGAGCAGTTCTTC	CAINGRTLYNEQFF
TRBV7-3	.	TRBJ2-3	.	TGTGCCAGCAGCCCAGATAAACCTAGCACAGATACGCAGTATTTT	CASSPDKPSTDTQYF
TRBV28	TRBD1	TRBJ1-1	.	TGTGCCAGCAGTTTCATTCAGGGGGATGCTGAAGCTTTCTTT	CASSFIQGDAEAFF
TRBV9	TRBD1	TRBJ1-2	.	TGTGCCAGCAGCGCAAGTACCCTGACAGGGTACCTCGAAGGCTACACCTTC	CASSASTLTGYLEGYTF
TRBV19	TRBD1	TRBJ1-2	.	TGTGCCAGTAGTACCGGACAGGACCCCTATGGCTACACCTTC	CASSTGQDPYGYTF
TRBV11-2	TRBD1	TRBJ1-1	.	TGTGCCAGCAGCCCCCGGGACAGATACACTGAAGCTTTCTTT	CASSPRDRYTEAFF
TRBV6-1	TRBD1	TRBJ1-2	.	TGTGCCAGCAGTGAGGGGGGGACAGGTCGTGGCTACACCTTC	CASSEGGTGRGYTF
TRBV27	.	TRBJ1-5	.	TGTGCCAGCGGGAGAAACAGGGACTACAATCAGCCCCAGCATTTT	CASGRNRDYNQPQHF
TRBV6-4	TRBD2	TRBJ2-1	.	TGTGCCAGCAGTGTGAGCGGGGGTTACAATGAGCAGTTCTTC	CASSVSGGYNEQFF
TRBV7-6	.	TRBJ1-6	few	TGTGCCAGCAGCTCTAGCCCCCGAGGGAAGGTCGGCGTAGCCCTCCACTTT	CASSSSPRGKVGVALHF
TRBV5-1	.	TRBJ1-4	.	TGCGCCAGCAAAGACAGGCGTGGGGATGAAAAACTGTTTTTT	CASKDRRGDEKLFF
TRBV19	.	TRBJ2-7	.	TGTGCCAGTAGTCCCCAGTCGGGACATCTCTCCTACGAGCAGTACTTC	CASSPQSGHLSYEQYF